These 23 T cell receptor beta chains were all obtained from the same sample, sequenced in a study of blood T cell repertoires in COVID-19. Libraries were prepared by immunoSEQ multiplex PCR; TCRdb keeps only in-frame clonotypes and omits some of them. The sample holds some 310,000 clones; 87% are singletons and the top ten take 1%. Sequencing was performed on peripheral blood. The receptors here all came from a man in his fifties with active or convalescent COVID-19.

The V and J genes are TRBV30 and TRBJ1-1; TRBD1 agrees at 7 bases. The germline gives CDR1 GTSNPN, CDR2 SVGIG (reference sequence). V lost 2 bases to trimming and J lost 0 bases; unmatched junction nucleotides: 9. The length of the CDR3 is 16 residues. The CDR3 here is CAWSRKGAPVNTEAFF. The CDR3 DNA sequence: TGTGCCTGGAGTCGTAAGGGGGCCCCGGTGAACACTGAAGCTTTCTTT.

The chain is built from TRBV27 and TRBJ1-6; D perhaps matches TRBD1 (6 bases). Looked up from germline, CDR1 is MNHEY and CDR2 is SMNVEV (reference sequence). The CDR3 extends over 16 amino acids. V shed 3 bases and J shed 2 bases, with 11 bases lying between them. For the CDR3, the DNA is TGTGCCAGCAGTTTGTTTAGACAGGCCTATAATTCACCCCTCCACTTT. Translating it yields CASSLFRQAYNSPLHF.

The V call is TRBV12-3 or TRBV12-4, the J call TRBJ1-2; 8 bases fit TRBD1. The CDR3 covers 13 residues. The J segment lost 6 bases and the V segment lost 6 bases, leaving 6 bases of the junction unmatched. The CDR3 nucleotides are TGTGCCAGCAGCCGGCACAGGGGGGATGGCTACACCTTC. Encoded protein: CASSRHRGDGYTF.

V is TRBV5-6 and J is TRBJ1-2, with 7 bases aligning to TRBD1. Germline CDR1 and CDR2: SGHDT and YYEEEE. CDR3 length: 14 residues. The V segment lost 0 bases and the J segment 2 bases; nucleotides outside the gene matches: 1. The DNA for the CDR3 is TGTGCCAGCAGCTTGGGACAGGGCAACTATGGCTACACCTTC. It specifies CASSLGQGNYGYTF.

The V gene is TRBV6-6, the J gene TRBJ1-5; 7 bases fit TRBD1. Trimming removed 7 bases from V and 6 bases from J; junction bases left unmatched: 15. The germline V gene encodes CDR1 MNHNY and CDR2 SVGAGI (reference sequence). The CDR3 is 16 residues long. This CDR3 reads CASTGDRDSGGQPQHF. CDR3 DNA sequence: TGTGCCAGCACAGGAGACCGGGACAGCGGGGGTCAGCCCCAGCATTTT.

This clone appeared a single time. This chain joins TRBV2 and TRBJ2-5, with TRBD1 identical over 9 bases. The junction had 2 bases not matched to a gene; V was cut back by 4 bases and J by 2 bases. The CDR3 contains 14 residues. Germline assignment: CDR1 SNHLY and CDR2 FYNNEI. Here the CDR3 DNA reads TGTGCCAGCAGTGGACAGGGGGGGCAAGAGACCCAGTACTTC. It yields the protein CASSGQGGQETQYF.

The CDR3 protein is CASSFRGQAFF. CDR3 nucleotide sequence: TGTGCCAGCAGCTTCAGGGGGCAAGCTTTCTTT. This chain joins TRBV5-4 and TRBJ1-1; 8 bases match TRBD1. This CDR3 has 11 residues. V gave up 2 bases and J gave up 9 bases; unmatched junction bases: 0. CDR1 and CDR2 from the germline V gene are SGHNT and YYREEE (reference sequence).

J is TRBJ2-3 and V is TRBV5-5; 13 nucleotides agree with TRBD2. Trimming removed 3 bases from V and 3 bases from J; junction bases left unmatched: 10. Germline V gene data show CDR1 as SGHKS and CDR2 as YYEKEE (reference sequence). CDR3 length: 18 amino acids. CDR3: CASSWDSTSGGATDTQYF. The CDR3 DNA sequence: TGTGCCAGCAGCTGGGACAGCACTAGCGGGGGGGCAACAGATACGCAGTATTTT.

The genes are TRBV5-1 and TRBJ1-3, with D tentatively TRBD1 (6 bases). The CDR3 has 16 residues. V lost 0 bases and J 4 bases, leaving 14 bases between the germline ends. CDR1 SGHRS and CDR2 YFSETQ come from the germline V gene. The CDR3 coding sequence is TGCGCCAGCAGCTTGGATGGGACATCGGGAGGAAACACCATATATTTT. Amino acid sequence: CASSLDGTSGGNTIYF.

The gene calls are TRBV20-1 and TRBJ2-1; tentatively, D is TRBD2 (5 bases). Looked up from germline, CDR1 is DFQATT and CDR2 is SNEGSKA (reference sequence). The germline V and J ends were trimmed by 3 bases and 4 bases, with 13 bases remaining between them. The length of the CDR3 is 14 residues. CDR3 protein: CSASGAGTYNEQFF. CDR3 DNA: TGCAGTGCTAGTGGCGCGGGTACTTACAATGAGCAGTTCTTC.

In this sample, this clone turned up a few times. The chain links TRBV2 to TRBJ2-1, with 10 positions matching TRBD2. This CDR3 has 15 residues. Germline V gene lookup returns CDR1 SNHLY and CDR2 FYNNEI. After removal of 4 bases from V and 9 bases from J, the junction contained 9 bases not matched to a gene. The CDR3 DNA reads TGTGCCAGCAGTGGACGGCTAGCGGGAGACACTGAGCAGTTCTTC. It codes for CASSGRLAGDTEQFF.

The chain links TRBV5-4 to TRBJ2-5, with 11 bases lining up with TRBD1. This CDR3 has 16 amino acids. Germline values: CDR1 SGHNT, CDR2 YYREEE (reference sequence). The V gene end was trimmed by 4 bases and the J gene end by 4 bases; junction bases not matched to a gene: 9. As DNA, the CDR3 is TGTGCCAGCAGCCCCCCTACCGGGACAGGGGGAGAGACCCAGTACTTC. Translated, it gives CASSPPTGTGGETQYF.

This clone was detected once. This rearrangement joins TRBV5-1 to TRBJ2-7; maybe TRBD1 (6 bases). The CDR3 loop spans 15 amino acids. Germline lookup yields CDR1 SGHRS and CDR2 YFSETQ. Trimming took 2 bases from V and 2 from J, leaving 14 bases between them. CDR3 DNA sequence: TGCGCCAGCAGCTTAGATTTTGGGGGCCCCTACGAGCAGTACTTC. Amino acids: CASSLDFGGPYEQYF.

This chain links TRBV6-5 with TRBJ1-1, with 9 bases fitting TRBD1. The CDR3 spans 14 residues. The germline CDR1 and CDR2 sequences are MNHEY and SVGAGI. Trimming at V came to 5 bases and at J to 6 bases, leaving 7 bases not matched to a gene. CDR3 sequence reads: CASSPRDRDPEAFF. The DNA for the CDR3 is TGTGCCAGCAGTCCCCGGGACAGGGACCCTGAAGCTTTCTTT.

The sample holds one count of this clone. This sequence joins TRBV18 and TRBJ1-1, with 7 bases identical to TRBD1. J lost 2 bases, V lost 8 bases, and 5 bases had no gene match. The CDR3 is made up of 13 amino acids. Germline-derived CDR1 and CDR2 are KGHSH and LQKENI. The CDR3: CASHGTANTEAFF. CDR3 sequence (DNA): TGTGCCAGCCATGGGACAGCAAACACTGAAGCTTTCTTT.

Only one count was recorded for this clone. This chain joins TRBV4-3 and TRBJ1-1; unclear D gene. Trimming took 0 bases from V and 3 from J, leaving 8 bases between them. The V gene's germline CDR1 is LGHNA and CDR2 YSLEER. The CDR3 length is 14 residues. The CDR3 here is CASSQDARDTEAFF. The CDR3 DNA is TGCGCCAGCAGCCAAGACGCTCGGGACACTGAAGCTTTCTTT.

This chain joins TRBV6-5 and TRBJ2-1, with TRBD1 as a possible D gene (6 bases). Germline values: CDR1 MNHEY, CDR2 SVGAGI. V lost 5 bases to trimming and J lost 0 bases, with 11 bases between them. The CDR3 totals 15 residues. In DNA, the CDR3 is TGTGCCAGCAGTCCCGGGACATCCTCCTACAATGAGCAGTTCTTC. It translates to CASSPGTSSYNEQFF.

This clone was found a few times. V gene TRBV19 combines with J gene TRBJ2-3, with 10 bases that match TRBD2. The CDR3 sequence is 15 residues long. Trimming took 8 bases from V and 2 from J; bases not matched to a gene: 7. Germline CDR1 is LNHDA and CDR2 is SQIVND (reference sequence). The CDR3, as DNA: TGTGCCAGTGCCCCTAGCGGGAGAGCCACAGATACGCAGTATTTT. It encodes CASAPSGRATDTQYF.

The chain uses TRBV27 and TRBJ1-5; D perhaps matches TRBD1 (5 bases). V was clipped by 6 bases and J by 9 bases, with 15 bases between them. Per the germline V gene, CDR1 is MNHEY and CDR2 is SMNVEV (reference sequence). This CDR3 comprises 13 residues. The CDR3 protein is CASRKTVLGPQHF. Here the CDR3 DNA reads TGTGCCAGCAGGAAGACAGTTCTGGGGCCCCAGCATTTT.

This clone was recorded once. The rearrangement joins TRBV18 to TRBJ1-2; 9 bases map to TRBD1. The germline V gene has CDR1 KGHSH and CDR2 LQKENI. V lost 5 bases and J lost 13; bases outside the gene matches: 17. The CDR3 runs to 15 residues. For the CDR3, the DNA is TGTGCCAGCTCAGCCATGGGACAGGGCGGGCTCCCTGGCACCTTC. Residues: CASSAMGQGGLPGTF.

J is TRBJ2-3 and V is TRBV6-2 or TRBV6-3, with 9 positions matching TRBD1. The CDR3 is 17 amino acids. Trimming took 2 bases from V and 3 from J; bases not matched to a gene: 9. The germline V gene encodes CDR1 MNHEY and CDR2 SVGEGT. The CDR3, as DNA: TGTGCCAGCAGTTACCCTACAGGGGGCAGGGGGACAGATACGCAGTATTTT. Translation gives CASSYPTGGRGTDTQYF.

CDR3 coding DNA: TGCACCAGCATCCAAACTGCCCCGGGACAGATGAATCAGCCCCAGCATTTT. Translated: CTSIQTAPGQMNQPQHF. The chain couples TRBV1 to TRBJ1-5; the table's D call TRBD1 went unverified against the DNA. TRBV1 is a pseudogene locus. CDR3 length equals 17 residues.

The chain is built from TRBV28 and TRBJ1-4, with D unclear. V was cut by 3 bases and J by 0 bases, with 5 bases left in between. Germline V CDR1 and CDR2: MDHEN, SYDVKM. The CDR3 is 14 residues long. CDR3 DNA: TGTGCCAGCAGTTTCACTACAACTAATGAAAAACTGTTTTTT. Translating gives CASSFTTTNEKLFF.